What follows are 11 T cell receptor beta chains derived from one specimen sequenced in a study of Ad26.COV2.S vaccination and SARS-CoV-2 variants. Stated treatment: around 19 received Ad26.COV2.S at low or high dose, single or two shots; about five received placebo; per-sample allocation not given. The study sampled participants on day 63 after the first vaccine or placebo injection. The protocol was immunoSEQ multiplex PCR, while the TCRdb copy is restricted to in-frame clones and leaves out a portion. The sample consists of about 400,000 clones, over 75% of them appearing once. This material consisted of peripheral blood, taken in a trial of Ad26.COV2.S vaccine versus placebo. These receptors originate from a person between 18 and 60 years old who received the Ad26.COV2.S COVID-19 vaccine or a placebo.

The chain combines TRBV7-6 with TRBJ1-3; D might be TRBD1 (6 bases). CDR3 size: 19 residues. Germline loops: CDR1 SGHVS, CDR2 FNYEAQ. The ends were cut back, 0 bases at V and 4 bases at J, with 22 bases in the middle. CDR3 bases: TGTGCCAGCAGCTTAGCGCTAATGGAAGGGGGGGGCGCAGGAAACACCATATATTTT. Protein sequence: CASSLALMEGGGAGNTIYF. Full variable domain (outside the CDR3, taken from reference TRBV7-6 and TRBJ1-3): GAGVSQSPRYKVTKRGQDVALRCDPISGHVSLYWYRQALGQGPEFLTYFNYEAQQDKSGLPNDRFSAERPEGSISTLTIQRTEQRDSAMYRCASSLALMEGGGAGNTIYFGEGSWLTVV.

This sequence joins TRBV24-1 and TRBJ2-1; TRBD2 matches at 13 bases. This CDR3 contains 18 residues. Trimming took 4 bases from V and 4 from J; bases not matched to a gene: 9. Germline V CDR1 and CDR2: KGHDR, SFDVKD. CDR3 residues: CATSDPGGLAGPYNEQFF. The CDR3 bases are TGTGCCACCAGTGACCCCGGGGGACTAGCGGGACCGTACAATGAGCAGTTCTTC.

This chain joins TRBV6-6 and TRBJ2-1, with 8 bases that match TRBD1. The CDR3 totals 12 residues. The junction had 9 bases not matched to a gene; V was cut back by 5 bases and J by 15 bases. Germline V gives CDR1 MNHNY, CDR2 SVGAGI (reference sequence). The CDR3 DNA sequence: TGTGCCAGCAGTCAGGGGACAGGACTTTTGTTCTTC. Protein: CASSQGTGLLFF.

The chain is built from TRBV29-1 and TRBJ1-1, with D perhaps TRBD1 (6 bases). The CDR3 is made up of 12 amino acids. Germline CDR1 SQVTM, CDR2 ANQGSEA. V gave up 5 bases and J gave up 4 bases, with 11 bases separating them. The CDR3 nucleotides are TGCAGCGTTTATACAGGGCGCACTGAAGCTTTCTTT. This sequence encodes CSVYTGRTEAFF.

The chain has TRBV13 and TRBJ1-1; a possible D gene is TRBD1 (5 bases). Trimming pared 3 bases from V and 4 bases from J, leaving 12 bases between. Germline CDR1 is PRHDT and CDR2 is FYEKMQ (reference sequence). The CDR3 is 14 residues long. Written as DNA, the CDR3 is TGTGCCAGCAGCTTTCTGGGGGGGGGCACTGAAGCTTTCTTT. It specifies CASSFLGGGTEAFF.

The chain combines TRBV6-5 with TRBJ1-1, with no clear D. Germline CDR1 reads MNHEY; CDR2 reads SVGAGI. Trimming shortened V by 0 bases and J by 1 base, and 6 bases separated the two germline ends. The length of the CDR3 is 14 residues. This CDR3 reads CASSYSRTNTEAFF. The CDR3 coding sequence is TGTGCCAGCAGTTACTCCCGGACGAACACTGAAGCTTTCTTT.

The V gene is TRBV3-1 (or the pseudogene TRBV3-2), the J gene TRBJ1-5; D unclear. V gave up 0 bases and J gave up 7 bases, with 7 bases separating them. This CDR3 region has 13 residues. The germline V gene has CDR1 LGHDT and CDR2 YNNKEL (reference sequence). The CDR3, as DNA: TGTGCCAGCAGCCAAGATAGACTACAGCCCCAGCATTTT. Its protein is CASSQDRLQPQHF.

This chain uses TRBV11-3 with TRBJ2-2, with TRBD1 matching 8 bases. The length of the CDR3 is 16 residues. Per the germline V gene, CDR1 is SGHNT and CDR2 is YENEEA. With V trimmed by 2 bases and J by 4 bases, 6 bases remained unmatched. This CDR3 reads CASSLSPGGRTGELFF. The CDR3 DNA sequence: TGTGCCAGCAGCTTATCACCAGGGGGCCGCACCGGGGAGCTGTTTTTT.

This chain joins TRBV6-5 and TRBJ1-2, with D unclear. Germline V gives CDR1 MNHEY, CDR2 SVGAGI. The CDR3 runs 13 residues. Trimming left V 1 base short and J 7 bases short, with 10 bases between. DNA of the CDR3: TGTGCCAGCAGTTACTACCCACAAGGTGGCTACACCTTC. It specifies CASSYYPQGGYTF.

This chain uses TRBV7-2 with TRBJ2-3; 9 positions match TRBD1. The CDR3 is 15 amino acids. CDR1 is SGHTA and CDR2 is FQGNSA in the germline V gene. Unmatched junction bases numbered 2, after V lost 1 base and J lost 3 bases. In nucleotides, the CDR3 is TGTGCCAGCAGCTTAGAGGACAGGGGTACAGATACGCAGTATTTT. This translates into CASSLEDRGTDTQYF.

The rearrangement joins TRBV7-9 to TRBJ2-5; D may match TRBD1 or TRBD2 (5 bases each). The CDR3 totals 14 residues. Trimming cost V 5 bases and J 4 bases, with 14 bases left between them. CDR1 is SEHNR, CDR2 FQNEAQ, per germline (reference sequence). The CDR3 nucleotides read TGTGCCAGCAGCGGGGGACGGGACGGAGAGACCCAGTACTTC. Amino acid sequence: CASSGGRDGETQYF.